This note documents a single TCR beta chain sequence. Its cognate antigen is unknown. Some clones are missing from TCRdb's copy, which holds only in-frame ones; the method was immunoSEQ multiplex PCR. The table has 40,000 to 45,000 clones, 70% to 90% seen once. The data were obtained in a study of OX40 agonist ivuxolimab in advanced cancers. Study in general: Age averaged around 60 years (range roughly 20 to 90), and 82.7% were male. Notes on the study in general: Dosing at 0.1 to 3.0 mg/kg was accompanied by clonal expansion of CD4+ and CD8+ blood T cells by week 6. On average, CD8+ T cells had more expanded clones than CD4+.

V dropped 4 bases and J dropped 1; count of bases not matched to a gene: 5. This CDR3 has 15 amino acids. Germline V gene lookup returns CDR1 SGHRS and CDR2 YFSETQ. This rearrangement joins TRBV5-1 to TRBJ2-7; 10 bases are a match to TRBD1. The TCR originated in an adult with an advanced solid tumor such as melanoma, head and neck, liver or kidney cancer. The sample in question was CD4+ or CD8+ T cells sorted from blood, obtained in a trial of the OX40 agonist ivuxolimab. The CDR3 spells CASSPRTGGSYEQYF. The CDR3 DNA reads TGCGCCAGCAGCCCAAGGACAGGGGGTTCCTACGAGCAGTACTTC.